The TCR beta chain under discussion was sequenced for a study of T-cell reconstitution after alpha-beta-depleted transplantation in children. Study-wide results and caveats: High day-60 TCRbeta diversity in some patients came from surviving recipient T cells and thymic progenitors. One year post-transplant, T-cell counts and diversity were largely derived from T cells produced anew.

The library targeted TCRbeta and was prepared with unique molecular identifiers. TCRdb independently ran MiXCR on the PCR reads; one entry per CDR3 protein. The profile shows 250,000 or so distinct CDR3 sequences, roughly 7.7% of them singletons. This clonotype was observed a few times. Its antigen is undetermined. The CDR3 covers 17 residues. Deletions cut 1 base from V and 0 bases from J, with 16 bases between. CDR1 and CDR2 from the germline V gene are LGHNA and YNFKEQ. The TCR originated in a male patient younger than 18 who had a stem cell transplant for acute lymphoblastic leukemia, so the T cells may come from the graft donor. This specimen was PBMCs, mostly from graft donor cells, taken 180 days after TCRalphabeta/CD19-depleted stem cell transplant. The rearrangement links TRBV4-2 to TRBJ2-7; either TRBD1 or TRBD2 may fit D (7 bases each). DNA of the CDR3: TGTGCCAGCAGCCAAGGGGCGCAGGGGGACTACTCCTACGAGCAGTACTTC. It encodes CASSQGAQGDYSYEQYF.